This T cell receptor beta chain derives from a study of blood T cell repertoires in COVID-19. TCRdb's copy holds only in-frame clones and misses some; the assay was immunoSEQ multiplex PCR. The table has about 78,000 clones, around 86% seen once; the top ten hold roughly 4.5%. Trimming pared 4 bases from V and 0 bases from J, leaving 11 bases between. The CDR3 covers 15 residues. Germline lookup yields CDR1 SGHRS and CDR2 YFSETQ. The source is a man aged 45 to 65 with active or convalescent COVID-19. The sequencing sample was made of peripheral blood. The chain uses TRBV5-1 and TRBJ2-1; TRBD1 is a possible D gene (6 bases). The CDR3 reads CASSPGGYSYNEQFF. The CDR3 nucleotides read TGCGCCAGCAGCCCTGGGGGCTACTCCTACAATGAGCAGTTCTTC.